These 9 T cell receptor beta chains came from one sample sequenced in a study of PD-L1 blockade in urothelial cancer. The time point here: pretreatment peripheral blood. This table comes from immunoSEQ multiplex PCR, and its TCRdb copy is limited to in-frame clones, with some not included. The data show 40,000 to 60,000 clones, 80% to 90% seen once. The specimen was PBMCs, collected around atezolizumab (anti-PD-L1) treatment. All receptors derive from a man in his 70s with urothelial cancer.

The CDR3 DNA reads TGCGCCAGCAGCCAAGAGGGGGGGGTTAGCACAGATACGCAGTATTTT. It specifies CASSQEGGVSTDTQYF. V and J are TRBV4-3 and TRBJ2-3, with 7 bases identical to TRBD2. With V trimmed by 0 bases and J by 0 bases, 3 bases remained unmatched. This CDR3 is built from 16 residues. The germline V gene encodes CDR1 LGHNA and CDR2 YSLEER.

The rearrangement links TRBV5-3 to TRBJ1-2; 9 bases line up with TRBD1. TRBV5-3 is reported as an ORF; its role is uncertain. V lost 1 base and J lost 1; bases outside the gene matches: 2. The CDR3 is 15 amino acids. DNA of the CDR3: TGTGCCAGAAGCTTGTTGGGACAGGGTAACTATGGCTACACCTTC. Its protein product is CARSLLGQGNYGYTF.

This clone came up once. V gene TRBV7-9 combines with J gene TRBJ2-6; D gene uncertain. Germline V lookup: CDR1 SEHNR, CDR2 FQNEAQ (reference sequence). V shed 4 bases and J shed 4 bases, with 14 bases lying between them. CDR3 length: 16 residues. CDR3 protein: CASSSEDWVGANVLTF. The DNA for the CDR3 is TGTGCCAGCAGCTCGGAAGACTGGGTAGGGGCCAACGTCCTGACTTTC.

The CDR3 loop is CASSRANTGELFF. DNA of the CDR3: TGTGCCAGCTCCCGAGCGAACACCGGGGAGCTGTTTTTT. The chain combines TRBV19 with TRBJ2-2, with D uncertain. Germline CDR1 is LNHDA and CDR2 is SQIVND (reference sequence). CDR3 length: 13 amino acids. The germline V and J ends were trimmed by 9 bases and 0 bases, with 8 bases remaining between them.

This sequence joins TRBV18 and TRBJ1-1, with unresolved D. The CDR3 length is 13 residues. Trimming took off 8 bases at V and 6 bases at J, with 16 bases between the two ends. Germline V gives CDR1 KGHSH, CDR2 LQKENI. Here the CDR3 DNA reads TGTGCCAGCCGCGGGTCAGCCGTCGCTGAAGCTTTCTTT. Amino acids: CASRGSAVAEAFF.

Here the CDR3 DNA reads TGTGCCAGCAGCTTGGGAGCTGAAGCTTTCTTT. As protein: CASSLGAEAFF. The V and J genes are TRBV5-5 and TRBJ1-1; D remains unclear. Per germline, CDR1 SGHKS and CDR2 YYEKEE (reference sequence). V lost 0 bases and J lost 6, with 3 bases in between. The CDR3 has 11 residues.

The J gene is TRBJ2-6, the V gene TRBV19; D remains unclear. CDR1 is LNHDA and CDR2 is SQIVND in the germline V gene (reference sequence). The CDR3 consists of 16 residues. Trimming took off 3 bases at V and 0 bases at J, with 9 bases between the two ends. CDR3 loop: CASSIPVGSGANVLTF. CDR3 DNA: TGTGCCAGTAGTATCCCGGTTGGCTCTGGGGCCAACGTCCTGACTTTC. Filled out from reference TRBV19 and TRBJ2-6, the complete variable domain reads DGGITQSPKYLFRKEGQNVTLSCEQNLNHDAMYWYRQDPGQGLRLIYYSQIVNDFQKGDIAEGYSVSREKKESFPLTVTSAQKNPTAFYLCASSIPVGSGANVLTFGAGSRLTVL.

V and J are TRBV7-9 and TRBJ1-2; TRBD1 might be the D (5 bases). V lost 3 bases to trimming and J lost 6 bases, with 14 bases between them. Germline CDR1 reads SEHNR; CDR2 reads FQNEAQ (reference sequence). This CDR3 spans 14 amino acids. The CDR3 region has the DNA TGTGCCAGCAGCTTTCGTCAGGGAGGTGATGGCTACACCTTC. Protein sequence: CASSFRQGGDGYTF.

The chain joins TRBV27 to TRBJ1-1; the D gene is possibly TRBD1 (5 bases). V was clipped by 2 bases and J by 5 bases, with 12 bases between them. Germline lookup yields CDR1 MNHEY and CDR2 SMNVEV (reference sequence). The CDR3 is 14 amino acids. The CDR3 DNA follows: TGTGCCAGCAGTTTAGGGGGGGTCTATACTGAAGCTTTCTTT. It yields the protein CASSLGGVYTEAFF.